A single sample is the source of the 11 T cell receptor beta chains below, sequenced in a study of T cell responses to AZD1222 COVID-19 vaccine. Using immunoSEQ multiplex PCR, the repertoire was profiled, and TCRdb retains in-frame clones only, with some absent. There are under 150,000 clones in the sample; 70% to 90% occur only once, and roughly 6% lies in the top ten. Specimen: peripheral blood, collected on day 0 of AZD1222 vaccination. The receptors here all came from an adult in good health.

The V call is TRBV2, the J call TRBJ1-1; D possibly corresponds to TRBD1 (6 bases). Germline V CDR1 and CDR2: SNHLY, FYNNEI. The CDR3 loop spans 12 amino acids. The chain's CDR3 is CSLGTRNTEAFF. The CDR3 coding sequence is TGTTCCCTGGGGACACGCAACACTGAAGCTTTCTTT.

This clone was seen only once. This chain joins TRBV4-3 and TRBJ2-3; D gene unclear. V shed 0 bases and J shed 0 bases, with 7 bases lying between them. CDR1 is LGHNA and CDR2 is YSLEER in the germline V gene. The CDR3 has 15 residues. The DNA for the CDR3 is TGCGCCAGCAGCCAAGAGCTAAGGAGCACAGATACGCAGTATTTT. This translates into CASSQELRSTDTQYF.

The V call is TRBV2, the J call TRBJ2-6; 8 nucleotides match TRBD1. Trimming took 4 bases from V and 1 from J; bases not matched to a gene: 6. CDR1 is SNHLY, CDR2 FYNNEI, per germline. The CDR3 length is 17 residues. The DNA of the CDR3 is TGTGCCAGCAGTGGTCAGGGGGCGCATTCTGGGGCCAACGTCCTGACTTTC. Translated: CASSGQGAHSGANVLTF.

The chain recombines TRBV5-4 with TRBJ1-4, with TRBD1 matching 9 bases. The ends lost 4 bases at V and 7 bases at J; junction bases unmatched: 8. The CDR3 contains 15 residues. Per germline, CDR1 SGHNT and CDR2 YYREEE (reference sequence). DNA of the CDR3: TGTGCCAGCAGCCCGGACAGGGGAAGGGGTGAAAAACTGTTTTTT. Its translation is CASSPDRGRGEKLFF.

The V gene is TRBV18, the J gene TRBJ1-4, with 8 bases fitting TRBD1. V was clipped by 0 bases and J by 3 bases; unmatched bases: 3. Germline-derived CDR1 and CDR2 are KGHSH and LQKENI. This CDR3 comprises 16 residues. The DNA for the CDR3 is TGTGCCAGCTCACCACCGGACAGGGTGGCTAATGAAAAACTGTTTTTT. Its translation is CASSPPDRVANEKLFF.

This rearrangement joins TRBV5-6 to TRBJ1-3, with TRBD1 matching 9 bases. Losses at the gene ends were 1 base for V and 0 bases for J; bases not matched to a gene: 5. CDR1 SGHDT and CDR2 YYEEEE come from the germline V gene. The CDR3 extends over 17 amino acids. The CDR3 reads CASSLRTGVHSGNTIYF. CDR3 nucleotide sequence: TGTGCCAGCAGCTTGCGGACAGGGGTACACTCTGGAAACACCATATATTTT.

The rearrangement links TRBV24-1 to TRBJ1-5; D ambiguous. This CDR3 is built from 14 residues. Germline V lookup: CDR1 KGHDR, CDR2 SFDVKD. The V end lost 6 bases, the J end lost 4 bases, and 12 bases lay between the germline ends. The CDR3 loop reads CATSSRGGNQPQHF. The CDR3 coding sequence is TGTGCCACCAGTTCACGGGGAGGAAATCAGCCCCAGCATTTT.

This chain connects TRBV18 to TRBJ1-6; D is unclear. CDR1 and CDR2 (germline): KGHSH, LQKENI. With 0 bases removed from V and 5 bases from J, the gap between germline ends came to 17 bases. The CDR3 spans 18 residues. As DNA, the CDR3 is TGTGCCAGCTCACCACCGGTAGGAACTAACCCCAATAATTCACCCCTCCACTTT. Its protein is CASSPPVGTNPNNSPLHF.

CDR3 sequence reads: CASSDTRSRLYEQYF. As DNA, the CDR3 is TGCGCCAGCAGCGATACACGGTCCAGGCTCTACGAGCAGTACTTC. J is TRBJ2-7 and V is TRBV4-1; the D is unclear. Germline loops: CDR1 MGHRA, CDR2 YSYEKL. V lost 5 bases and J lost 3, with 17 bases in between. This CDR3 comprises 15 residues.

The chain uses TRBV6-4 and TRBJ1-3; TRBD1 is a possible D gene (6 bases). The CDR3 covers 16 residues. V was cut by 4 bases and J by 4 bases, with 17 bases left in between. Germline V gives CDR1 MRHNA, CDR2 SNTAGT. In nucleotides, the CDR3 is TGTGCCAGCAGTGGAAGGGGGGCGTCGGGAGGAAACACCATATATTTT. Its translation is CASSGRGASGGNTIYF.

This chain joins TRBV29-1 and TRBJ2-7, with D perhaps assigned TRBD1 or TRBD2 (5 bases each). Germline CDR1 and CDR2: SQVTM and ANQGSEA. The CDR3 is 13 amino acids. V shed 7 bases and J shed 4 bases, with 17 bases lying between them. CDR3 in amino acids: CSARDGDAYEQYF. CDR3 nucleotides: TGCAGCGCCCGGGACGGGGATGCGTACGAGCAGTACTTC.